Below are 9 T cell receptor beta chains sequenced from a single sample in a study of T cells after somatic rescue of genetic block. Produced via immunoSEQ multiplex PCR; TCRdb's table is partial and in-frame only. The sample comprises fewer than 150,000 clones, around 90% of which are singletons, and over 1.1% rests with the top ten. The sequencing sample was made of peripheral blood mononuclear cells (PBMCs). These TCRs come from a woman between 18 and 29 years old.

The chain joins TRBV6-1 to TRBJ1-4, with D tentatively TRBD1 (5 bases). CDR3 length equals 14 residues. Germline V gives CDR1 MNHNS, CDR2 SASEGT. V lost 10 bases to trimming and J lost 5 bases, with 17 bases between them. As DNA, the CDR3 is TGTGCCACCACCCCCGGGACTCTCAATGAAAAACTGTTTTTT. This encodes CATTPGTLNEKLFF.

The gene calls are TRBV19 and TRBJ2-1; the match to TRBD2 covers 13 bases. The J segment lost 7 bases and the V segment lost 5 bases, leaving 5 bases of the junction unmatched. The germline V gene has CDR1 LNHDA and CDR2 SQIVND (reference sequence). This CDR3 is built from 15 residues. CDR3 nucleotides: TGTGCCAGTAGTGCCGGGACTAGCGGGGCAAATGAGCAGTTCTTC. Its translation is CASSAGTSGANEQFF.

The chain combines TRBV4-3 with TRBJ2-1; TRBD2 matches 12 bases. Germline loops: CDR1 LGHNA, CDR2 YSLEER. V dropped 0 bases and J dropped 8; count of bases not matched to a gene: 2. The CDR3 has 15 residues. The CDR3 reads CASSQEGLAGDEQFF. CDR3 nucleotide sequence: TGCGCCAGCAGCCAAGAGGGACTAGCGGGCGATGAGCAGTTCTTC.

This rearrangement joins TRBV10-3 to TRBJ2-1; D gene unclear. Germline assignment: CDR1 ENHRY and CDR2 SYGVKD. V was cut by 5 bases and J by 8 bases, with 7 bases left in between. This CDR3 contains 11 residues. CDR3 protein: CAISRGDEQFF. As DNA, the CDR3 is TGTGCCATCAGTCGCGGCGATGAGCAGTTCTTC.

This chain uses TRBV11-3 with TRBJ2-3; 7 nucleotides line up with TRBD1. Germline CDR1 is SGHNT and CDR2 is YENEEA. Losses at the gene ends were 1 base for V and 1 base for J; bases not matched to a gene: 8. This CDR3 is built from 17 residues. The CDR3 sequence: CASSLGTGASGTDTQYF. The CDR3 region has the DNA TGTGCCAGCAGCTTAGGGACAGGTGCCTCTGGCACAGATACGCAGTATTTT.

The rearrangement joins TRBV27 to TRBJ1-6; 7 bases line up with TRBD1. The CDR3 extends over 15 amino acids. Germline V lookup: CDR1 MNHEY, CDR2 SMNVEV (reference sequence). The J segment lost 9 bases and the V segment lost 6 bases, leaving 11 bases of the junction unmatched. CDR3 sequence reads: CASSWAGTDSSPLHF. CDR3 bases: TGTGCCAGCAGCTGGGCCGGGACAGACAGTTCACCCCTCCACTTT.

The J gene is TRBJ1-2, the V gene TRBV18; D unresolved. Germline assignment: CDR1 KGHSH and CDR2 LQKENI. This CDR3 has 15 amino acids. V lost 3 bases, J lost 4 bases, and 15 bases lay in between. The CDR3 sequence: CASSPSTGPFYGYTF. The CDR3 coding sequence is TGTGCCAGCTCACCGTCCACCGGGCCATTCTATGGCTACACCTTC.

The gene calls are TRBV4-3 and TRBJ2-7; D is perhaps TRBD2 (5 bases). V dropped 0 bases and J dropped 0 bases, with 9 bases sitting between them. The length of the CDR3 is 15 residues. CDR1 is LGHNA and CDR2 is YSLEER in the germline V gene. CDR3 in amino acids: CASSQDRGSSYEQYF. The DNA for the CDR3 is TGCGCCAGCAGCCAAGATCGGGGTAGCTCCTACGAGCAGTACTTC.

The rearrangement joins TRBV5-1 to TRBJ1-4; TRBD1 is a possible D gene (5 bases). Germline-derived CDR1 and CDR2 are SGHRS and YFSETQ. V was pared by 4 bases and J by 12 bases, with 16 bases between. This CDR3 is built from 13 residues. The CDR3 bases are TGCGCCAGCAGCACAGGACCCTTGAGGGAACTGTTTTTT. The encoded protein is CASSTGPLRELFF.